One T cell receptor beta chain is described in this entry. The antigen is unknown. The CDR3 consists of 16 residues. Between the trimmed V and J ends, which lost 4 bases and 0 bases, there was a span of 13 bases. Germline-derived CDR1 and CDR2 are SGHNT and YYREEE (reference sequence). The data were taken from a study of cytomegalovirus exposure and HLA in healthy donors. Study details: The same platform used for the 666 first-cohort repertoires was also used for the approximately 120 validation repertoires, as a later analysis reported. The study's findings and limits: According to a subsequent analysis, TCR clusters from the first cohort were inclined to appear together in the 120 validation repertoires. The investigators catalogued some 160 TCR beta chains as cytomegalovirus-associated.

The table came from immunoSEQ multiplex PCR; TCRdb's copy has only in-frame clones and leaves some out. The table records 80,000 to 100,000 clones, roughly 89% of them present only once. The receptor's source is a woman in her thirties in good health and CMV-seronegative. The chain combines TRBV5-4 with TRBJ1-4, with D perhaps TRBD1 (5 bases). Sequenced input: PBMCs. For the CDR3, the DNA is TGTGCCAGCAGCGCTCAGGGTACCCCAACTAATGAAAAACTGTTTTTT. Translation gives CASSAQGTPTNEKLFF. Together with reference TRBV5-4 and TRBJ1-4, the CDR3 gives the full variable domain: ETGVTQSPTHLIKTRGQQVTLRCSSQSGHNTVSWYQQALGQGPQFIFQYYREEENGRGNFPPRFSGLQFPNYSSELNVNALELDDSALYLCASSAQGTPTNEKLFFGSGTQLSVL.